These 18 T cell receptor beta chains originate from one sample sequenced in a study of blood T cell repertoires in COVID-19. Sequenced by immunoSEQ multiplex PCR; TCRdb stores in-frame clones only, minus some. Among roughly 42,000 clones listed, more than 75% were seen once. The sequencing sample was made of peripheral blood. These receptors came from a woman aged 70 to 79 in a cohort sampled during active COVID-19.

J is TRBJ2-3 and V is TRBV6-1; D ambiguous. The CDR3 sequence is 18 residues long. The V end was cut by 1 base, the J end by 1 base, with 18 bases between. Germline-derived CDR1 and CDR2 are MNHNS and SASEGT. CDR3: CASSEEPLGVVGTDTQYF. The CDR3 bases are TGTGCCAGCAGTGAAGAACCCCTTGGAGTGGTTGGCACAGATACGCAGTATTTT.

J is TRBJ2-1 and V is TRBV19, with 9 bases fitting TRBD1. Germline V lookup: CDR1 LNHDA, CDR2 SQIVND (reference sequence). This CDR3 has 16 amino acids. V was pared by 8 bases and J by 9 bases, with 17 bases of the junction left unmatched. CDR3 protein: CASREGGTGIRSEQFF. In nucleotides, the CDR3 is TGTGCCAGTCGAGAGGGGGGGACAGGGATCCGTAGTGAGCAGTTCTTC. Combining the CDR3 with reference TRBV19 and TRBJ2-1 gives the whole variable domain DGGITQSPKYLFRKEGQNVTLSCEQNLNHDAMYWYRQDPGQGLRLIYYSQIVNDFQKGDIAEGYSVSREKKESFPLTVTSAQKNPTAFYLCASREGGTGIRSEQFFGPGTRLTVL.

The chain uses TRBV10-3 and TRBJ1-1; 9 bases match TRBD1. J lost 5 bases, V lost 0 bases, and 7 bases had no gene match. The CDR3 extends over 16 amino acids. Germline V gene data show CDR1 as ENHRY and CDR2 as SYGVKD. The CDR3 region is CAISESRTGAGTEAFF. The CDR3 DNA is TGTGCCATCAGTGAGTCCCGGACAGGGGCGGGTACTGAAGCTTTCTTT.

The chain uses TRBV11-3 and TRBJ2-3; D gene unclear. Trimming stripped 4 bases from V and 1 base from J, with 3 bases between. The CDR3 spans 12 residues. Per the germline V gene, CDR1 is SGHNT and CDR2 is YENEEA. CDR3 loop: CASSSGTDTQYF. The CDR3 coding sequence is TGTGCCAGCAGCTCTGGCACAGATACGCAGTATTTT.

This clone was seen a handful of times. This chain joins TRBV5-5 and TRBJ2-7; 7 bases are a match to TRBD1. The CDR3 loop spans 15 amino acids. Germline-derived CDR1 and CDR2 are SGHKS and YYEKEE (reference sequence). V shed 3 bases, J shed 4 bases, and the junction held 10 bases outside the gene matches. The CDR3 spells CASSSNGQVSYEQYF. The DNA for the CDR3 is TGTGCCAGCAGCTCGAACGGACAGGTCTCTTACGAGCAGTACTTC.

This rearrangement joins TRBV14 to TRBJ2-7; 8 bases align to TRBD1. Trimming took 2 bases from V and 0 from J; bases not matched to a gene: 6. Germline V gene sequence: CDR1 SGHDN, CDR2 FVKESK. CDR3 length: 16 amino acids. CDR3 DNA sequence: TGTGCCAGCAGCCAATCACAGGGGGTACTCTCCTACGAGCAGTACTTC. Protein sequence: CASSQSQGVLSYEQYF. Based on the CDR3 plus reference TRBV14 and TRBJ2-7, the full variable domain is EAGVTQFPSHSVIEKGQTVTLRCDPISGHDNLYWYRRVMGKEIKFLLHFVKESKQDESGMPNNRFLAERTGGTYSTLKVQPAELEDSGVYFCASSQSQGVLSYEQYFGPGTRLTVT.

The chain uses TRBV4-1 and TRBJ2-1; D is ambiguous. The CDR3 extends over 16 amino acids. The germline V gene encodes CDR1 MGHRA and CDR2 YSYEKL. With 1 base removed from V and 5 bases from J, the gap between germline ends came to 15 bases. CDR3 region: CASSQGRYPSDNEQFF. CDR3 nucleotides: TGCGCCAGCAGCCAAGGTCGGTACCCTTCGGACAATGAGCAGTTCTTC.

The chain employs TRBV10-3 and TRBJ2-6; 7 nucleotides agree with TRBD1. Germline V lookup: CDR1 ENHRY, CDR2 SYGVKD. V lost 6 bases and J lost 0; bases outside the gene matches: 17. The CDR3 sequence is 20 residues long. CDR3 region: CAISFYSPSTGPSGANVLTF. The CDR3 DNA reads TGTGCCATCAGCTTCTACTCCCCCTCGACAGGGCCCTCTGGGGCCAACGTCCTGACTTTC.

This chain connects TRBV2 to TRBJ1-5; no reliable D call. This CDR3 region has 14 residues. The germline V gene has CDR1 SNHLY and CDR2 FYNNEI. V shed 6 bases and J shed 0 bases, with 9 bases lying between them. The CDR3: CASRSGNSNQPQHF. The CDR3 DNA follows: TGTGCCAGCAGATCCGGGAATAGCAATCAGCCCCAGCATTTT.

The V gene is TRBV18, the J gene TRBJ1-1; no reliable D call. Germline CDR1 KGHSH, CDR2 LQKENI. The V end was cut by 3 bases, the J end by 1 base, with 6 bases between. This CDR3 comprises 13 residues. CDR3 sequence reads: CASSPPENTEAFF. DNA for the CDR3: TGTGCCAGCTCACCGCCAGAGAACACTGAAGCTTTCTTT.

The chain carries TRBV18 and TRBJ1-3; 7 bases line up with TRBD1. Germline-derived CDR1 and CDR2 are KGHSH and LQKENI. Trimming took 4 bases from V and 6 from J; bases not matched to a gene: 12. The CDR3 is 16 amino acids. The CDR3 region has the DNA TGTGCCAGCTCACTGGACAGGCCCACGGAGGCAAACACCATATATTTT. Protein: CASSLDRPTEANTIYF.

The chain uses TRBV9 and TRBJ2-1, with 12 nucleotides matching TRBD2. The CDR3 contains 17 residues. Trimming cost V 2 bases and J 0 bases; bases outside gene matches: 3. The germline V gene encodes CDR1 SGDLS and CDR2 YYNGEE. The CDR3 loop reads CASSVGTSGPSYNEQFF. The CDR3 region has the DNA TGTGCCAGCAGCGTGGGGACTAGCGGGCCCTCCTACAATGAGCAGTTCTTC.

In its sample, this clone was seen once. V usage is TRBV28 and J usage is TRBJ1-5; D is unclear. CDR1 is MDHEN, CDR2 SYDVKM, per germline. Trimming left V 7 bases short and J 6 bases short, with 22 bases between. This CDR3 comprises 16 residues. The CDR3 loop reads CASIPTGSARGQPQHF. For the CDR3, the DNA is TGTGCCAGCATCCCTACGGGGTCAGCACGTGGTCAGCCCCAGCATTTT.

This clone was observed a handful of times. This chain joins TRBV28 and TRBJ2-5; TRBD2 aligns across 14 bases. V lost 6 bases to trimming and J lost 5 bases; unmatched junction nucleotides: 8. Germline CDR1 reads MDHEN; CDR2 reads SYDVKM. CDR3 length equals 16 residues. DNA of the CDR3: TGTGCCAGCAGAAAGGGACTAGCGGGAGTTAGGGAGACCCAGTACTTC. It encodes CASRKGLAGVRETQYF.

The chain combines TRBV2 with TRBJ2-3, with D perhaps matching TRBD2 (6 bases). CDR3 length: 14 residues. V lost 3 bases to trimming and J lost 4 bases, with 11 bases between them. The V gene's germline CDR1 is SNHLY and CDR2 FYNNEI. CDR3 in DNA: TGTGCCAGCAGTGACGGGAGATTAGCAGATACGCAGTATTTT. This codes for CASSDGRLADTQYF.

This chain connects TRBV4-1 to TRBJ1-4; TRBD1 is a possible D gene (5 bases). CDR3 length: 16 amino acids. Trimming pared 4 bases from V and 11 bases from J, leaving 23 bases between. Germline V lookup: CDR1 MGHRA, CDR2 YSYEKL. The CDR3 is CASSPSGGFATAKLFF. The CDR3 coding sequence is TGCGCCAGCAGCCCGAGCGGGGGGTTTGCGACAGCGAAACTGTTTTTT.

The chain is built from TRBV5-1 and TRBJ1-1; D perhaps matches TRBD1 (5 bases). The CDR3 is 15 amino acids. From germline, CDR1 is SGHRS and CDR2 YFSETQ. With 1 base removed from V and 5 bases from J, the gap between germline ends came to 15 bases. The DNA for the CDR3 is TGCGCCAGCAGCTTGATGGGGCAGGGAAAGACTGAAGCTTTCTTT. This codes for CASSLMGQGKTEAFF.

This clone was counted between two and nine times. The gene calls are TRBV7-9 and TRBJ2-7; TRBD2 aligns across 12 bases. Trimming took 5 bases from V and 5 from J; bases not matched to a gene: 7. Germline V gene data show CDR1 as SEHNR and CDR2 as FQNEAQ (reference sequence). The CDR3 has 15 amino acids. The CDR3 loop reads CASSPGTSGLDEQYF. The CDR3 DNA is TGTGCCAGCAGCCCCGGGACTAGCGGGCTCGACGAGCAGTACTTC.